The sequence of this TCR beta chain was determined in a study of molecular identifiers for immune sequencing clone quantification. Study-wide context: Replicates partitioned RNA from approximately 22,000 or 94,000 naive CD8 cells into five parts, sequencing four. Study-level points and caveats: Naive cells had under 1% of molecules in clones above 20 RNA copies, effectors over 99%. Detection of one spiked Jurkat cell's TCR RNA reportedly worked in 980,000 or so naive cells.

Losses at the gene ends were 2 bases for V and 9 bases for J; bases not matched to a gene: 16. Germline CDR1 GTSNPN, CDR2 SVGIG (reference sequence). CDR3 length equals 16 residues. Preparation of the bulk TCR libraries relied on previously described methods and listed TCR primers. One entry per CDR3 protein, called by TCRdb with MiXCR from the PCR reads. The sample has more than 300,000 distinct CDR3 sequences; about 21% are singletons. To note about this clonotype: As yet, its antigen is unknown.

This clonotype was sampled from a human donor in good health. Some libraries in this study had Jurkat cell RNA spiked in. The rearrangement links TRBV30 to TRBJ2-1, with 7 bases that match TRBD1. The specimen was naive CD8+ T cells from blood, with Jurkat cell RNA spiked in. Subset defined: FACS-sorted CD8+CD4-CCR7+CD45RA+ naive T cells. The CDR3 sequence is CAWSQIRGKEGIEQFF. CDR3 in DNA: TGTGCCTGGAGTCAGATCAGGGGGAAAGAGGGAATTGAGCAGTTCTTC.